The 23 T cell receptor beta chains given below trace back to one sample, sequenced in a study of T cell repertoires in cytomegalovirus infection. MiXCR, run by TCRdb on the reads, gives a single entry per CDR3 protein. Of under 300,000 distinct CDR3 sequences in the sample, over 9% were seen once. Sequencing was carried out using PBMCs. The receptors shown here come from a human donor in good health (CMV status not recorded). Some clones in this sample may be carry-over from other donors' samples.

This clonotype was found many times. CDR3 amino acids: CASSSGLAGGGRDTQYF. The CDR3 DNA follows: TGTGCCAGCAGCTCTGGACTAGCGGGAGGAGGAAGAGATACGCAGTATTTT. The chain combines TRBV28 with TRBJ2-3, with TRBD2 matching 14 bases. With V trimmed by 6 bases and J by 5 bases, 10 bases remained unmatched. The CDR3 is made up of 17 amino acids. Germline assignment: CDR1 MDHEN and CDR2 SYDVKM.

The genes are TRBV19 and TRBJ2-7; D gene uncertain. Trimming shortened V by 4 bases and J by 5 bases, and 6 bases separated the two germline ends. Per germline, CDR1 LNHDA and CDR2 SQIVND (reference sequence). This CDR3 contains 11 residues. The CDR3 protein is CASSTLDEQYF. The CDR3 DNA reads as TGTGCCAGTAGTACCCTAGACGAGCAGTACTTC.

In its sample, this clonotype was seen many times. The chain employs TRBV7-3 and TRBJ2-5; 8 positions agree with TRBD2. Germline V lookup: CDR1 SGHTA, CDR2 FQGTGA. The ends lost 2 bases at V and 5 bases at J; junction bases unmatched: 4. The CDR3 covers 14 residues. The CDR3 loop is CASSLDGTRETQYF. In DNA form, the CDR3 reads TGTGCCAGCAGCTTAGACGGGACTAGGGAGACCCAGTACTTC. Based on the CDR3 plus reference TRBV7-3 and TRBJ2-5, the full variable domain is GAGVSQTPSNKVTEKGKYVELRCDPISGHTALYWYRQSLGQGPEFLIYFQGTGAADDSGLPNDRFFAVRPEGSVSTLKIQRTERGDSAVYLCASSLDGTRETQYFGPGTRLLVL.

This clonotype came up a few times. The rearrangement joins TRBV20-1 to TRBJ2-1; TRBD1 or TRBD2 may be the D gene (6 bases each). Per germline, CDR1 DFQATT and CDR2 SNEGSKA (reference sequence). There are 17 residues in the CDR3. V was trimmed by 0 bases and J by 0 bases, leaving 15 bases between them. The CDR3 DNA reads TGCAGTGCTAGAGATATGGGCAGGGGACTCTCCTACAATGAGCAGTTCTTC. Translated: CSARDMGRGLSYNEQFF.

In its sample, this clonotype was seen many times. The V gene is TRBV7-2, the J gene TRBJ2-5; 7 bases match TRBD1. The J segment lost 4 bases and the V segment lost 6 bases, leaving 8 bases of the junction unmatched. The CDR3 sequence is 14 residues long. The germline CDR1 and CDR2 sequences are SGHTA and FQGNSA. In DNA form, the CDR3 reads TGTGCCAGCAGTCCTCAGACAGGGTCAGAGACCCAGTACTTC. It translates to CASSPQTGSETQYF.

This clonotype was counted between two and nine times. The rearrangement uses TRBV6-6 and TRBJ2-2; D may be TRBD1 or TRBD2 (5 bases each). The length of the CDR3 is 14 residues. V was shortened by 8 bases and J by 4 bases, with 14 bases between the two germline ends. Germline values: CDR1 MNHNY, CDR2 SVGAGI (reference sequence). The CDR3 nucleotides are TGTGCCAGCCTCTCGAGGGGTAGCACCGGGGAGCTGTTTTTT. Translation: CASLSRGSTGELFF.

The V and J genes are TRBV5-1 and TRBJ2-3; D gene unclear. Germline CDR1 and CDR2: SGHRS and YFSETQ. Deletions cut 4 bases from V and 2 bases from J, with 11 bases between. This CDR3 comprises 14 residues. CDR3 in DNA: TGCGCCAGCAGCAGGCGTGCGATCACAGATACGCAGTATTTT. Protein product: CASSRRAITDTQYF.

The gene calls are TRBV12-3 or TRBV12-4 and TRBJ2-7; 12 bases match TRBD2. The CDR3 runs to 14 residues. The V and J ends lost 6 bases and 7 bases, in that order; junction bases with no gene match: 7. The CDR3 DNA reads TGTGCCAGCAGCCCCCTAGCGGGAGGGAAAGAGCAGTACTTC. Amino acid sequence: CASSPLAGGKEQYF.

This clonotype was counted ten times or more. The chain carries TRBV7-2 and TRBJ2-5; 10 nucleotides align to TRBD2. This CDR3 comprises 16 residues. Germline V lookup: CDR1 SGHTA, CDR2 FQGNSA. The junction had 9 bases not matched to a gene; V was cut back by 3 bases and J by 5 bases. The CDR3 spells CASSFSLAGVGETQYF. The CDR3 DNA sequence: TGTGCCAGCAGCTTCAGTCTAGCGGGAGTGGGGGAGACCCAGTACTTC.

This clonotype was recorded many times. The chain has TRBV28 and TRBJ2-5; a possible D gene is TRBD2 (5 bases). Germline CDR1 and CDR2: MDHEN and SYDVKM. This CDR3 comprises 15 residues. With 5 bases removed from V and 0 bases from J, the gap between germline ends came to 13 bases. In DNA form, the CDR3 reads TGTGCCAGCAGTACGCCCCCCGGGAACCAAGAGACCCAGTACTTC. Translation: CASSTPPGNQETQYF. Filled out from reference TRBV28 and TRBJ2-5, the complete variable domain reads DVKVTQSSRYLVKRTGEKVFLECVQDMDHENMFWYRQDPGLGLRLIYFSYDVKMKEKGDIPEGYSVSREKKERFSLILESASTNQTSMYLCASSTPPGNQETQYFGPGTRLLVL.

The sample holds many counts of this clonotype. The CDR3 region is CASSWRGSGANVLTF. For the CDR3, the DNA is TGTGCCAGCAGCTGGCGCGGGTCTGGGGCCAACGTCCTGACTTTC. The chain recombines TRBV7-2 with TRBJ2-6; a possible D gene is TRBD2 (5 bases). The germline V gene encodes CDR1 SGHTA and CDR2 FQGNSA. V lost 4 bases and J 1 base, leaving 8 bases between the germline ends. This CDR3 has 15 amino acids.

The V call is TRBV29-1, the J call TRBJ2-1; 10 bases are a match to TRBD1. Germline V gene lookup returns CDR1 SQVTM and CDR2 ANQGSEA. This CDR3 is 13 amino acids long. The V gene end was trimmed by 5 bases and the J gene end by 8 bases; junction bases not matched to a gene: 6. CDR3 bases: TGCAGCGTTCGGCGGACAGGGGGGGATGAGCAGTTCTTC. The encoded protein is CSVRRTGGDEQFF.

In this sample, this clonotype turned up once. A much larger clone lies a single base off, so this may be a read error. The rearrangement links TRBV28 to TRBJ1-5; possible D gene TRBD1, 6 bases. Germline assignment: CDR1 MDHEN and CDR2 SYDVKM. The CDR3 length is 12 residues. The CDR3 region has the DNA TGTGCCAGCAGAGAGGGGGATCAGCCCCGGCATTTT. It encodes CASREGDQPRHF.

This clonotype was observed many times. The V call is TRBV7-2, the J call TRBJ1-2; 9 nucleotides align to TRBD1. In germline, CDR1 is SGHTA, CDR2 FQGNSA. Losses at the gene ends were 5 bases for V and 4 bases for J; bases not matched to a gene: 5. This CDR3 is built from 14 residues. This CDR3 reads CASSHGTGFYGYTF. Written as DNA, the CDR3 is TGTGCCAGCAGCCACGGGACAGGGTTCTATGGCTACACCTTC. Complete variable domain (other parts from reference TRBV7-2 and TRBJ1-2): GAGVSQSPSNKVTEKGKDVELRCDPISGHTALYWYRQSLGQGLEFLIYFQGNSAPDKSGLPSDRFSAERTGGSVSTLTIQRTQQEDSAVYLCASSHGTGFYGYTFGSGTRLTVV.

This clonotype has at least ten counts. J is TRBJ2-7 and V is TRBV10-3; D not certain. Germline CDR1 is ENHRY and CDR2 is SYGVKD. Trimming removed 4 bases from V and 4 bases from J, with 17 bases in between. This CDR3 has 15 amino acids. CDR3 sequence: CAISVGVANRYEQYF. In DNA, the CDR3 is TGTGCCATCAGTGTTGGGGTAGCTAACCGGTACGAGCAGTACTTC.

This clonotype showed up many times. The genes are TRBV12-3 or TRBV12-4 and TRBJ2-2; a possible D gene is TRBD1 (6 bases). This CDR3 comprises 15 residues. V shed 5 bases and J shed 7 bases, with 17 bases lying between them. CDR3 amino acids: CASSPSDRSGGELFF. As DNA, the CDR3 is TGTGCCAGCAGTCCCTCAGACAGGTCCGGCGGGGAGCTGTTTTTT.

In this sample, this clonotype turned up many times. This chain uses TRBV7-8 with TRBJ2-7, with D possibly matching TRBD2 (7 bases). The V gene lost 3 bases and the J gene lost 4 bases, with 13 bases spanning the gap. The length of the CDR3 is 14 residues. Germline V gives CDR1 SGHVS, CDR2 FQNEAQ. The CDR3 loop is CASSFSRGPYEQYF. The DNA of the CDR3 is TGTGCCAGCAGCTTTTCGCGGGGGCCTTACGAGCAGTACTTC. The entire variable domain, with the rest obtained from reference TRBV7-8 and TRBJ2-7, is as follows: GAGVSQSPRYKVAKRGQDVALRCDPISGHVSLFWYQQALGQGPEFLTYFQNEAQLDKSGLPSDRFFAERPEGSVSTLKIQRTQQEDSAVYLCASSFSRGPYEQYFGPGTRLTVT.

The rearrangement links TRBV29-1 to TRBJ1-2; 12 bases map to TRBD1. Germline loops: CDR1 SQVTM, CDR2 ANQGSEA. J was trimmed by 8 bases and V by 6 bases; bases with no gene match: 7. The CDR3 runs to 13 residues. CDR3 nucleotide sequence: TGCAGCGTGGGGACAGGGGGCGCTGGGGGCTACACCTTC. Residues: CSVGTGGAGGYTF.

Concerning this clonotype: Relative to the germline gene, one junction end is altered; a read error may explain this. The gene calls are TRBV4-1 and TRBJ1-5; 9 nucleotides agree with TRBD1. Germline V gives CDR1 MGHRA, CDR2 YSYEKL. The CDR3 runs 19 residues. CDR3 sequence: CASSQGGTGTPRGNQPQHF. CDR3 coding DNA: TGTGCCAGCAGCCAGGGGGGGACAGGGACTCCCCGTGGCAATCAGCCCCAGCATTTT.

This clonotype has a count of ten or more. The chain employs TRBV7-2 and TRBJ1-1, with a possible D match to TRBD1 (5 bases). The CDR3 length is 14 residues. The germline gives CDR1 SGHTA, CDR2 FQGNSA. The V end was cut by 3 bases, the J end by 3 bases, with 11 bases between. Written as DNA, the CDR3 is TGTGCCAGCAGCTTCGTCAGGGATGACACTGAAGCTTTCTTT. As protein: CASSFVRDDTEAFF.

At least ten counts were recorded for this clonotype. The chain couples TRBV12-3 or TRBV12-4 to TRBJ2-1, with D possibly being TRBD1 (7 bases). The CDR3 sequence is 15 residues long. V was trimmed by 6 bases and J by 6 bases, leaving 18 bases between them. CDR3 in amino acids: CASSRQGGGGNEQFF. The CDR3 DNA is TGTGCCAGCAGCCGACAGGGAGGAGGGGGCAATGAGCAGTTCTTC.

This clonotype came up many times. The chain joins TRBV7-6 to TRBJ1-1; D not certain. V was cut by 0 bases and J by 2 bases, with 7 bases left in between. The germline gives CDR1 SGHVS, CDR2 FNYEAQ. This CDR3 is 14 amino acids long. CDR3 residues: CASSLAPVNTEAFF. In nucleotides, the CDR3 is TGTGCCAGCAGCTTAGCTCCTGTTAACACTGAAGCTTTCTTT.

This sequence joins TRBV19 and TRBJ1-1, with 7 bases matching TRBD1. Germline V gives CDR1 LNHDA, CDR2 SQIVND (reference sequence). The CDR3 is 14 residues long. The J segment lost 5 bases and the V segment lost 4 bases, leaving 7 bases of the junction unmatched. CDR3 DNA: TGTGCCAGTAGTACCAGGGGGAGTAGGACTGAAGCTTTCTTT. Amino acids: CASSTRGSRTEAFF.